This TCR beta chain derives from a study of regulatory T cells in long-lasting Graves disease. General study findings and limits: Analyses excluded thyroid tissue, covering peripheral blood alone.

Trimming cost V 3 bases and J 3 bases; bases outside gene matches: 6. The CDR3 sequence is 15 residues long. CDR1 SEHNR and CDR2 FQNEAQ come from the germline V gene (reference sequence). HTBI primers from iRepertoire and Arm-PCR of CDR3 regions yielded the TCR beta libraries. TCRdb reprocessed the multiplex PCR reads via MiXCR and lists one record per CDR3 protein. The profile shows some 240,000 distinct CDR3 sequences, approximately 18% of them singletons. This clonotype was observed at least ten times. Antigen unknown. Regarding time point: newly diagnosed GD, antithyroid drugs for less than 3 months. Extracted PBMC RNA gave rise to the TCR library. These data were also reused for a study on T cells in Graves' hyperthyroidism and ophthalmopathy.

V usage is TRBV7-9 and J usage is TRBJ2-7, with 9 bases aligning to TRBD1. The receptor was derived from a woman in her twenties or thirties with Graves disease. This sample comprised peripheral blood mononuclear cells (PBMCs), obtained at new diagnosis, from a patient treated with antithyroid drugs. The CDR3, as DNA: TGTGCCAGCAGCTTCAGTGACAGGGGGTTCTACGAGCAGTACTTC. Translated, it gives CASSFSDRGFYEQYF.